Presented here are 19 T cell receptor beta chains from one specimen sequenced in a study of cytomegalovirus exposure and HLA in healthy donors (dated by TCRdb to 2017 to 2019). The library was obtained by the immunoSEQ multiplex PCR assay. The multiplex PCR relied on a mix of 60 forward primers for TCR Vbeta segments and 13 reverse primers for TCR Jbeta segments. TCRdb carries this immuneACCESS record with in-frame sequences only. Its versions omit some clonotypes, under half of them owing to an unresolved V gene in the studies checked, with the rest unexplained. For this sample there are about 120,000 clones; roughly 80% appear just once. Approximately 10% of the sample belongs to the ten largest clones. The sequencing input was PBMCs. These receptors were obtained from a man aged 25 to 40 in good health and CMV-seropositive.

The rearrangement joins TRBV7-8 to TRBJ1-5; tentative D call: TRBD1 (6 bases). The V end was cut by 2 bases, the J end by 1 base, with 6 bases between. The CDR3 contains 14 residues. Germline V gene lookup returns CDR1 SGHVS and CDR2 FQNEAQ. The CDR3, as DNA: TGTGCCAGCAGCTTACAGGGGAGCAATCAGCCCCAGCATTTT. This translates into CASSLQGSNQPQHF.

The chain links TRBV6-1 to TRBJ2-2, with 7 bases aligning to TRBD1. With 9 bases clipped from V and 0 bases from J, the junction kept 4 bases outside the gene matches. The CDR3 is 14 residues long. Germline V CDR1 and CDR2: MNHNS, SASEGT. This CDR3 reads CASGDSSNTGELFF. CDR3 nucleotide sequence: TGTGCCAGTGGGGACAGTTCGAACACCGGGGAGCTGTTTTTT.

The chain joins TRBV2 to TRBJ1-4; a weak D match, TRBD1 (5 bases). Germline-derived CDR1 and CDR2 are SNHLY and FYNNEI. V shed 5 bases and J shed 8 bases, with 9 bases lying between them. This CDR3 contains 12 residues. In nucleotides, the CDR3 is TGTGCCAGCAGTAACACAGGAGAAAAACTGTTTTTT. Protein product: CASSNTGEKLFF. Combining the CDR3 with reference TRBV2 and TRBJ1-4 gives the whole variable domain EPEVTQTPSHQVTQMGQEVILRCVPISNHLYFYWYRQILGQKVEFLVSFYNNEISEKSEIFDDQFSVERPDGSNFTLKIRSTKLEDSAMYFCASSNTGEKLFFGSGTQLSVL.

This clone was seen a few times. The CDR3 region has the DNA TGTGCCAGCAGCTTACAGGGTATCAACCAAGAGACCCAGTACTTC. This codes for CASSLQGINQETQYF. The V and J genes are TRBV11-2 and TRBJ2-5; D perhaps matches TRBD1 (5 bases). Trimming pared 2 bases from V and 0 bases from J, leaving 10 bases between. From germline, CDR1 is SGHAT and CDR2 FQNNGV. CDR3 length: 15 amino acids.

CDR3 coding DNA: TGTGCCAGCAGCTCCGGCCCCGGGACAGGGGGAATGGACAATCAGCCCCAGCATTTT. The encoded protein is CASSSGPGTGGMDNQPQHF. The genes are TRBV7-8 and TRBJ1-5, with 11 nucleotides matching TRBD1. The CDR3 spans 19 residues. CDR1 and CDR2 from the germline V gene are SGHVS and FQNEAQ. After removal of 4 bases from V and 3 bases from J, the junction contained 14 bases not matched to a gene.

The rearrangement links TRBV27 to TRBJ1-1; D is perhaps TRBD1 (5 bases). V was cut by 5 bases and J by 1 base, with 14 bases left in between. In germline, CDR1 is MNHEY, CDR2 SMNVEV (reference sequence). This CDR3 is 15 amino acids long. DNA for the CDR3: TGTGCCAGCAGTCTCGGGACTGCACCGAACACTGAAGCTTTCTTT. Translation: CASSLGTAPNTEAFF.

The chain carries TRBV11-1 and TRBJ2-3; the match to TRBD2 covers 7 bases. Trimming at V came to 5 bases and at J to 5 bases, leaving 7 bases not matched to a gene. The CDR3 spans 14 residues. CDR1 is SGHAT, CDR2 FQDESV, per germline (reference sequence). CDR3 sequence (DNA): TGTGCCAGCAGCGCGAGGGAGGGAAGAGATACGCAGTATTTT. This codes for CASSAREGRDTQYF.

The count of this clone is one. V is TRBV30 and J is TRBJ2-1; D is unclear. There are 14 residues in the CDR3. Between the trimmed V and J ends, which lost 0 bases and 4 bases, there was a span of 10 bases. In germline, CDR1 is GTSNPN, CDR2 SVGIG (reference sequence). CDR3 residues: CAWSVGQVYNEQFF. The CDR3, as DNA: TGTGCCTGGAGTGTAGGTCAGGTATACAATGAGCAGTTCTTC.

This chain links TRBV6-5 with TRBJ1-6, with 9 bases matching TRBD1. This CDR3 is built from 14 residues. V lost 6 bases, J lost 6 bases, and 3 bases stayed unmatched. The germline CDR1 and CDR2 sequences are MNHEY and SVGAGI. CDR3 DNA: TGTGCCAGCAGCGCGGACAGGGGTAATTCACCCCTCCACTTT. Amino acids: CASSADRGNSPLHF.

This chain uses TRBV5-1 with TRBJ2-7; the D gene is possibly TRBD2 (6 bases). Trimming pared 3 bases from V and 6 bases from J, leaving 16 bases between. This CDR3 has 14 residues. The germline V gene has CDR1 SGHRS and CDR2 YFSETQ. In DNA, the CDR3 is TGCGCCAGCAGCTATACCGGGACTCGAGGCGAGCAGTACTTC. This sequence encodes CASSYTGTRGEQYF.

To note about this clone: The identical CDR3 is also encoded by other nucleotide sequences in the sample. This chain uses TRBV27 with TRBJ2-7; maybe TRBD2 (6 bases). CDR3 length equals 15 residues. V lost 6 bases to trimming and J lost 3 bases, with 18 bases between them. The germline CDR1 and CDR2 sequences are MNHEY and SMNVEV (reference sequence). CDR3 residues: CASSLTRTTFYEQYF. For the CDR3, the DNA is TGTGCCAGCAGCTTAACAAGGACTACCTTCTACGAGCAGTACTTC.

This sequence joins TRBV2 and TRBJ2-6; D is possibly TRBD1 (6 bases). In germline, CDR1 is SNHLY, CDR2 FYNNEI. This CDR3 region has 16 residues. V dropped 6 bases and J dropped 0 bases, with 12 bases sitting between them. Written as DNA, the CDR3 is TGTGCCAGCAGGCGAGAACAGGGCTCTGGGGCCAACGTCCTGACTTTC. It translates to CASRREQGSGANVLTF. The whole variable domain, remainder taken from reference TRBV2 and TRBJ2-6, is EPEVTQTPSHQVTQMGQEVILRCVPISNHLYFYWYRQILGQKVEFLVSFYNNEISEKSEIFDDQFSVERPDGSNFTLKIRSTKLEDSAMYFCASRREQGSGANVLTFGAGSRLTVL.

J is TRBJ2-5 and V is TRBV9; D call uncertain. The germline V gene encodes CDR1 SGDLS and CDR2 YYNGEE. Trimming cost V 0 bases and J 0 bases, with 9 bases left between them. This CDR3 comprises 15 residues. CDR3 in DNA: TGTGCCAGCAGCGTAGGAGGAAAGTACCAAGAGACCCAGTACTTC. Protein product: CASSVGGKYQETQYF.

The CDR3 nucleotides read TGTGCCACCACGCCGTGGGCTACGCAGTATTTT. Its translation is CATTPWATQYF. The V call is TRBV6-1, the J call TRBJ2-3; D is unresolved. The V gene's germline CDR1 is MNHNS and CDR2 SASEGT. This CDR3 has 11 residues. The V end lost 10 bases, the J end lost 8 bases, and 13 bases lay between the germline ends.

The V call is TRBV27, the J call TRBJ2-1, with TRBD2 matching 9 bases. This CDR3 is 17 amino acids long. J gave up 8 bases and V 0 bases, and 11 bases lay outside the gene matches. CDR1 and CDR2 (germline): MNHEY, SMNVEV (reference sequence). CDR3 amino acids: CASSLSLPRTSADEQFF. In nucleotides, the CDR3 is TGTGCCAGCAGTTTATCGTTGCCCCGGACTAGCGCCGATGAGCAGTTCTTC.

In this sample, this clone turned up once. The V call is TRBV30, the J call TRBJ1-1; possibly TRBD1 for D (5 bases). The V end lost 3 bases, the J end lost 1 base, and 9 bases lay between the germline ends. Germline lookup yields CDR1 GTSNPN and CDR2 SVGIG (reference sequence). This CDR3 contains 13 residues. CDR3 in DNA: TGTGCCTGGAGGGCGGGGACGAACACTGAAGCTTTCTTT. Translated, it gives CAWRAGTNTEAFF.

In its sample, this clone was seen a few times. This chain connects TRBV25-1 to TRBJ1-1; no clear D gene. V was cut by 3 bases and J by 2 bases, with 7 bases left in between. Germline CDR1 MGHDK, CDR2 SYGVNS. The CDR3 has 13 amino acids. The CDR3 region is CASSEGVNTEAFF. Written as DNA, the CDR3 is TGTGCCAGCAGTGAGGGAGTTAACACTGAAGCTTTCTTT.

The genes are TRBV27 and TRBJ2-1; D uncertain. This CDR3 region has 13 residues. CDR1 is MNHEY, CDR2 SMNVEV, per germline (reference sequence). V was clipped by 0 bases and J by 7 bases, with 7 bases between them. The CDR3 DNA is TGTGCCAGCAGTTTATCGCTCGGGAATGAGCAGTTCTTC. Translation gives CASSLSLGNEQFF.

V gene TRBV5-1 combines with J gene TRBJ2-7, with 13 bases lining up with TRBD2. V lost 0 bases and J lost 2; bases outside the gene matches: 5. This CDR3 has 17 amino acids. Germline values: CDR1 SGHRS, CDR2 YFSETQ. The CDR3: CASSLALAGGGTYEQYF. CDR3 DNA: TGCGCCAGCAGCTTGGCACTAGCGGGGGGGGGCACCTACGAGCAGTACTTC. Full variable domain (rest looked up from reference TRBV5-1 and TRBJ2-7): KAGVTQTPRYLIKTRGQQVTLSCSPISGHRSVSWYQQTPGQGLQFLFEYFSETQRNKGNFPGRFSGRQFSNSRSEMNVSTLELGDSALYLCASSLALAGGGTYEQYFGPGTRLTVT.